The 8 T cell receptor beta chains below come from one sample, sequenced in a study of blood T cell repertoires in COVID-19. Assay: immunoSEQ multiplex PCR; the TCRdb copy retains only in-frame clones and omits some. The sample yields just under 90,000 clones, around nine tenths seen once. The sequenced material came from peripheral blood. These receptors came from a woman older than 75 with acute or convalescent COVID-19.

The V call is TRBV19, the J call TRBJ2-7; D might be TRBD2 (6 bases). This CDR3 has 14 residues. Per germline, CDR1 LNHDA and CDR2 SQIVND (reference sequence). The V and J ends lost 7 bases and 0 bases respectively, with 13 bases between them. CDR3 loop: CASKEGSGSYEQYF. The CDR3 coding sequence is TGTGCCAGTAAGGAGGGGTCGGGCTCCTACGAGCAGTACTTC.

The chain combines TRBV19 with TRBJ1-4, with D possibly matching TRBD1 (6 bases). Germline loops: CDR1 LNHDA, CDR2 SQIVND (reference sequence). The CDR3 is made up of 15 amino acids. V was clipped by 3 bases and J by 0 bases, with 8 bases between them. CDR3: CASSMTGATNEKLFF. CDR3 nucleotide sequence: TGTGCCAGTAGTATGACAGGTGCAACTAATGAAAAACTGTTTTTT.

In its sample, this clone was seen once. This chain joins TRBV7-2 and TRBJ1-6, with TRBD1 matching over 8 bases. The CDR3 length is 18 residues. With V trimmed by 0 bases and J by 0 bases, 4 bases remained unmatched. Germline assignment: CDR1 SGHTA and CDR2 FQGNSA. Here the CDR3 reads CASSLAITGGSYNSPLHF. The CDR3 DNA reads TGTGCCAGCAGCTTAGCAATTACAGGGGGCTCCTATAATTCACCCCTCCACTTT.

This chain uses TRBV20-1 with TRBJ2-7, with D uncertain. Germline values: CDR1 DFQATT, CDR2 SNEGSKA (reference sequence). This CDR3 has 11 residues. V was trimmed by 4 bases and J by 1 base, leaving 5 bases between them. This CDR3 is CSAMRSYEQYF. CDR3 nucleotide sequence: TGCAGTGCTATGAGATCCTACGAGCAGTACTTC.

The chain has TRBV2 and TRBJ2-3; TRBD2 matches at 8 bases. In germline, CDR1 is SNHLY, CDR2 FYNNEI. J gave up 1 base and V 4 bases, and 4 bases lay outside the gene matches. The CDR3 consists of 15 residues. CDR3 loop: CASSGSGIGTDTQYF. The CDR3 region has the DNA TGTGCCAGCAGTGGTAGCGGGATAGGCACAGATACGCAGTATTTT.

The genes are TRBV7-2 and TRBJ2-5; 9 bases map to TRBD2. The ends lost 1 base at V and 4 bases at J; junction bases unmatched: 4. This CDR3 is built from 15 residues. In germline, CDR1 is SGHTA, CDR2 FQGNSA. The CDR3 spells CASSLELAGVETQYF. The DNA for the CDR3 is TGTGCCAGCAGCTTAGAGTTAGCGGGGGTAGAGACCCAGTACTTC.

This clone was found a few times. The chain uses TRBV11-3 and TRBJ2-1; 9 bases are a match to TRBD2. This CDR3 spans 14 amino acids. Germline trimming cut 4 bases from V and 5 bases from J; bases unmatched to any gene: 3. The germline V gene has CDR1 SGHNT and CDR2 YENEEA. The CDR3 protein is CASSWRTSDNEQFF. The DNA for the CDR3 is TGTGCCAGCAGCTGGAGGACTAGCGACAATGAGCAGTTCTTC.

V is TRBV2 and J is TRBJ1-5, with D hard to call. Germline CDR1 and CDR2: SNHLY and FYNNEI. Trimming shortened V by 4 bases and J by 2 bases, and 12 bases separated the two germline ends. There are 15 residues in the CDR3. The CDR3 bases are TGTGCCAGCAGTGTTGGAGCTGGAGGCAATCAGCCCCAGCATTTT. Its protein is CASSVGAGGNQPQHF.